These 30 T cell receptor beta chains were all obtained from the same sample, sequenced in a study of shared clonotypes between healthy human individuals. TCRdb keeps only in-frame clones here, not all; method: immunoSEQ multiplex PCR. Among about 1.1 million clones listed, about 84% were seen once. The specimen was memory CD4+ T cells from PBMCs. Documented subset: CD45RA-negative fraction. The source is a young man in good health. Some clones in this sample may be carry-over from other donors' samples.

In its sample, this clone was seen a few times. Other nucleotide sequences in the sample specify the same CDR3. The chain uses TRBV4-2 and TRBJ2-1, with a tentative D call TRBD2 (6 bases). Germline-derived CDR1 and CDR2 are LGHNA and YNFKEQ. The CDR3 is 14 residues long. Between the trimmed V and J ends, which lost 0 bases and 7 bases, there was a span of 10 bases. The CDR3 DNA sequence: TGTGCCAGCAGCCAAGATACCCGGGGGAATGAGCAGTTCTTC. It specifies CASSQDTRGNEQFF.

This clone was seen only a few times. The gene calls are TRBV7-8 and TRBJ1-1; unclear D gene. The CDR3 is made up of 12 amino acids. The V gene's germline CDR1 is SGHVS and CDR2 FQNEAQ. V was shortened by 1 base and J by 8 bases, with 8 bases between the two germline ends. CDR3 loop: CASSLGPGEAFF. The CDR3 nucleotides read TGTGCCAGCAGCTTAGGGCCAGGAGAAGCTTTCTTT. The variable domain in full, completed from reference TRBV7-8 and TRBJ1-1, reads GAGVSQSPRYKVAKRGQDVALRCDPISGHVSLFWYQQALGQGPEFLTYFQNEAQLDKSGLPSDRFFAERPEGSVSTLKIQRTQQEDSAVYLCASSLGPGEAFFGQGTRLTVV.

With respect to this clone: Other DNA sequences in this sample translate to the same CDR3. The J gene is TRBJ1-1, the V gene TRBV28; 12 positions agree with TRBD1. CDR1 and CDR2 from the germline V gene are MDHEN and SYDVKM. The CDR3 covers 16 residues. V shed 6 bases and J 0 bases; nucleotides not matched to a gene: 5. DNA of the CDR3: TGTGCCAGCAGCCTCAGGGACAGGGGGCTGAACACTGAAGCTTTCTTT. Its translation is CASSLRDRGLNTEAFF.

The chain uses TRBV7-9 and TRBJ1-2; TRBD1 aligns across 8 bases. Germline CDR1 is SEHNR and CDR2 is FQNEAQ (reference sequence). This CDR3 is 17 amino acids long. Trimming at V came to 0 bases and at J to 0 bases, leaving 6 bases not matched to a gene. The CDR3 spells CASSLASSQGANYGYTF. Here the CDR3 DNA reads TGTGCCAGCAGCTTAGCTTCCTCACAGGGGGCTAACTATGGCTACACCTTC.

Only a few counts were recorded for this clone. The chain couples TRBV5-5 to TRBJ2-3, with 13 bases fitting TRBD2. The CDR3 covers 19 residues. The J segment lost 4 bases and the V segment lost 1 base, leaving 12 bases of the junction unmatched. Germline V gene sequence: CDR1 SGHKS, CDR2 YYEKEE (reference sequence). The CDR3 region is CASSLYGTSGRAIADTQYF. DNA of the CDR3: TGTGCCAGCAGCTTGTACGGCACTAGCGGGAGGGCCATTGCAGATACGCAGTATTTT.

This chain joins TRBV10-1 and TRBJ1-4, with unresolved D. V was trimmed by 6 bases and J by 5 bases, leaving 16 bases between them. Germline V gene data show CDR1 as WNHNN and CDR2 as SYGVQD (reference sequence). This CDR3 comprises 15 residues. CDR3 nucleotide sequence: TGCGCCAGCAGGCTATTCTGGGGAGGGAATGAAAAACTGTTTTTT. Protein: CASRLFWGGNEKLFF.

This clone was observed a handful of times. The chain carries TRBV5-3 and TRBJ2-3; D possibly corresponds to TRBD1 (6 bases). TRBV5-3 falls under the ORF class, with uncertain function. The germline V and J ends were trimmed by 1 base and 3 bases, with 6 bases remaining between them. There are 13 residues in the CDR3. In DNA, the CDR3 is TGTGCCAGAAGCTTGCAGGGGACAGATACGCAGTATTTT. Translated: CARSLQGTDTQYF.

V gene TRBV7-9 combines with J gene TRBJ2-7; the D gene could be TRBD1 or TRBD2 (5 bases each). The CDR3 is made up of 13 amino acids. Germline values: CDR1 SEHNR, CDR2 FQNEAQ (reference sequence). The V gene lost 9 bases and the J gene lost 5 bases, with 17 bases spanning the gap. CDR3 sequence reads: CASRQQGTDEQYF. In nucleotides, the CDR3 is TGTGCCAGTAGACAGCAAGGGACCGACGAGCAGTACTTC.

The chain recombines TRBV5-1 with TRBJ2-3; D is unclear. The V and J ends lost 2 bases and 5 bases respectively, with 9 bases between them. CDR1 is SGHRS and CDR2 is YFSETQ in the germline V gene. CDR3 length: 13 residues. The CDR3 coding sequence is TGCGCCAGCAGCTTAGGCGACAAAGATACGCAGTATTTT. Amino acid sequence: CASSLGDKDTQYF.

With regard to this clone: This likely came from a read error, as a far larger clone is one base away. The sample holds other DNA sequences that translate to the same CDR3. This chain links TRBV5-1 with TRBJ1-2; no firm D call. V lost 0 bases, J lost 0 bases, and 3 bases lay in between. There are 13 residues in the CDR3. Germline CDR1 and CDR2: SGHRS and YFSETQ. The CDR3 DNA reads as TGCGCCAGCAGCTTGGAACCTAACTATGGCTACACCTTC. Translating gives CASSLEPNYGYTF.

As for this clone: The likely explanation is a read error, given a far larger clone one base away. The chain has TRBV4-2 and TRBJ2-5, with 7 bases identical to TRBD2. Trimming cost V 4 bases and J 11 bases; bases outside gene matches: 22. Germline CDR1 and CDR2: LGHNA and YNFKEQ. This CDR3 contains 17 residues. This CDR3 is CASSPSSLLAHAGEQYF. The CDR3 nucleotides are TGTGCCAGCAGCCCCTCTTCTCTACTAGCGCACGCCGGAGAGCAGTACTTC.

The V call is TRBV19, the J call TRBJ1-1; no clear D. The germline V gene has CDR1 LNHDA and CDR2 SQIVND (reference sequence). Between the trimmed V and J ends, which lost 6 bases and 0 bases, there was a span of 14 bases. The length of the CDR3 is 15 residues. The CDR3, as DNA: TGTGCCAGTAGCCAAGCGGCGGTCATGAACACTGAAGCTTTCTTT. Its protein product is CASSQAAVMNTEAFF.

The V gene is TRBV5-1, the J gene TRBJ2-7; 8 bases line up with TRBD1. The CDR3 is 15 residues long. With 4 bases clipped from V and 0 bases from J, the junction kept 6 bases outside the gene matches. Germline lookup yields CDR1 SGHRS and CDR2 YFSETQ. CDR3 protein: CASSPGQVGSYEQYF. CDR3 bases: TGCGCCAGCAGCCCGGGACAGGTCGGCTCCTACGAGCAGTACTTC.

The chain joins TRBV27 to TRBJ2-6, with D uncertain. With 2 bases removed from V and 0 bases from J, the gap between germline ends came to 5 bases. Germline V gene sequence: CDR1 MNHEY, CDR2 SMNVEV (reference sequence). This CDR3 comprises 15 residues. CDR3 nucleotide sequence: TGTGCCAGCAGTTTACGTCGCTCTGGGGCCAACGTCCTGACTTTC. Its protein product is CASSLRRSGANVLTF.

The genes are TRBV5-4 and TRBJ2-3, with a tentative D call TRBD2 (6 bases). Trimming took 2 bases from V and 6 from J, leaving 16 bases between them. The CDR3 is 15 amino acids. Germline V gives CDR1 SGHNT, CDR2 YYREEE (reference sequence). The CDR3 DNA sequence: TGTGCCAGCAGCTTTGGGAGGCGGTCTGCGGATACGCAGTATTTT. This sequence encodes CASSFGRRSADTQYF.

This rearrangement joins TRBV28 to TRBJ2-6; D is ambiguous. This CDR3 comprises 16 residues. V was trimmed by 6 bases and J by 0 bases, leaving 12 bases between them. The germline V gene has CDR1 MDHEN and CDR2 SYDVKM. The CDR3 reads CASRVGSNSGANVLTF. The CDR3 nucleotides read TGTGCCAGCAGAGTGGGCAGTAACTCTGGGGCCAACGTCCTGACTTTC.

The chain uses TRBV28 and TRBJ1-5; D call uncertain. There are 14 residues in the CDR3. The V end lost 11 bases, the J end lost 2 bases, and 16 bases lay between the germline ends. Per the germline V gene, CDR1 is MDHEN and CDR2 is SYDVKM. The CDR3 nucleotides read TGTGCCGCTGGGGAGAGGGTCGGCAATCAGCCCCAGCATTTT. This encodes CAAGERVGNQPQHF.

Remarks on this clone: The sample holds other DNA sequences that translate to the same CDR3. This chain joins TRBV10-3 and TRBJ1-5; 7 bases line up with TRBD1. CDR3 length equals 14 residues. The junction had 2 bases not matched to a gene; V was cut back by 0 bases and J by 6 bases. Germline assignment: CDR1 ENHRY and CDR2 SYGVKD. DNA of the CDR3: TGTGCCATCAGTGAGTCAGGGGGCGGTCAGCCCCAGCATTTT. It codes for CAISESGGGQPQHF.

The rearrangement links TRBV19 to TRBJ2-7; 12 bases are a match to TRBD1. J gave up 1 base and V 6 bases, and 4 bases lay outside the gene matches. The CDR3 is 15 amino acids. The germline V gene has CDR1 LNHDA and CDR2 SQIVND (reference sequence). CDR3: CASRTGQGASYEQYF. CDR3 coding DNA: TGTGCCAGTAGGACGGGACAGGGGGCGTCCTACGAGCAGTACTTC. The variable domain in full, completed from reference TRBV19 and TRBJ2-7, reads DGGITQSPKYLFRKEGQNVTLSCEQNLNHDAMYWYRQDPGQGLRLIYYSQIVNDFQKGDIAEGYSVSREKKESFPLTVTSAQKNPTAFYLCASRTGQGASYEQYFGPGTRLTVT.

The CDR3 spells CASSFGTGGNYGYTF. The CDR3 bases are TGCGCCAGCAGCTTTGGGACAGGTGGAAACTATGGCTACACCTTC. The chain joins TRBV5-1 to TRBJ1-2; 8 bases match TRBD1. The CDR3 extends over 15 amino acids. Germline CDR1 and CDR2: SGHRS and YFSETQ. The V segment lost 2 bases and the J segment 2 bases; nucleotides outside the gene matches: 5.

The gene calls are TRBV28 and TRBJ1-5; D remains ambiguous. This CDR3 spans 15 amino acids. Germline V gene data show CDR1 as MDHEN and CDR2 as SYDVKM. The V end was cut by 5 bases, the J end by 4 bases, with 15 bases between. The CDR3 DNA reads as TGTGCCAGCAGTAAAGACGTTCGAGGGAATCAGCCCCAGCATTTT. The encoded protein is CASSKDVRGNQPQHF.

The V gene is TRBV28, the J gene TRBJ2-5, with 8 bases lining up with TRBD1. V lost 6 bases to trimming and J lost 5 bases; unmatched junction nucleotides: 8. Per the germline V gene, CDR1 is MDHEN and CDR2 is SYDVKM. CDR3 length: 14 residues. In DNA, the CDR3 is TGTGCCAGCAGGAATGGTGACAGGGGTGAGACCCAGTACTTC. Residues: CASRNGDRGETQYF.

V is TRBV28 and J is TRBJ1-2; tentative D call: TRBD1 (5 bases). The length of the CDR3 is 15 residues. The ends were cut back, 5 bases at V and 5 bases at J, with 18 bases in the middle. CDR1 is MDHEN, CDR2 SYDVKM, per germline. The CDR3 loop reads CASSRTGTLNYGYTF. CDR3 sequence (DNA): TGTGCCAGCAGTCGGACCGGGACCTTGAATTATGGCTACACCTTC.

The chain carries TRBV10-3 and TRBJ2-5, with 10 bases matching TRBD2. The end of the DNA fits TRBJ2-7 better, so the J call may be wrong. Per the germline V gene, CDR1 is ENHRY and CDR2 is SYGVKD. The CDR3 consists of 14 residues. The CDR3 bases are TGTGCCATCAGTGTCCAAGCGGGAGGGAACGAGCAGTACTTC. It is translated as CAISVQAGGNEQYF.

The CDR3 reads CASSPLGQLAYGYTF. CDR3 in DNA: TGCGCCAGCAGCCCATTGGGACAGTTGGCTTATGGCTACACCTTC. V usage is TRBV5-1 and J usage is TRBJ1-2; 7 bases map to TRBD1. The CDR3 has 15 residues. CDR1 and CDR2 from the germline V gene are SGHRS and YFSETQ. Trimming took 4 bases from V and 5 from J; bases not matched to a gene: 11.

The rearrangement links TRBV11-2 to TRBJ2-2, with D perhaps matching TRBD1 (6 bases). The CDR3 runs to 15 residues. Germline V gene data show CDR1 as SGHAT and CDR2 as FQNNGV. Trimming removed 5 bases at V and 1 base at J, with 11 bases between. The CDR3 region is CASSPGTMNTGELFF. CDR3 nucleotides: TGTGCCAGCAGCCCCGGGACAATGAACACCGGGGAGCTGTTTTTT.

DNA for the CDR3: TGTGCCATAACACCGGCTAACAGGGAGTACGAGCAGTACTTC. It yields the protein CAITPANREYEQYF. The chain is built from TRBV10-3 and TRBJ2-7; D is possibly TRBD1 (6 bases). With 9 bases removed from V and 4 bases from J, the gap between germline ends came to 19 bases. The CDR3 is made up of 14 amino acids. The germline V gene encodes CDR1 ENHRY and CDR2 SYGVKD.

Here the CDR3 reads CASRSPMTGTYSNQPQHF. DNA for the CDR3: TGTGCCAGCAGGAGCCCGATGACAGGTACCTATAGCAATCAGCCCCAGCATTTT. V and J are TRBV5-4 and TRBJ1-5; D might be TRBD1 (6 bases). V was clipped by 5 bases and J by 0 bases, with 21 bases between them. The CDR3 loop spans 18 amino acids. The germline V gene has CDR1 SGHNT and CDR2 YYREEE (reference sequence).

The J gene is TRBJ2-2, the V gene TRBV6-1; D remains ambiguous. The ends were cut back, 5 bases at V and 2 bases at J, with 9 bases in the middle. The CDR3 is made up of 14 amino acids. In germline, CDR1 is MNHNS, CDR2 SASEGT. As DNA, the CDR3 is TGTGCCAGCAGTAGCGAAATAAACACCGGGGAGCTGTTTTTT. The encoded protein is CASSSEINTGELFF.

About this clone: This sample includes further DNA sequences coding for the same CDR3. The V gene is TRBV7-6, the J gene TRBJ2-5; no definite D call. The CDR3 is made up of 12 amino acids. Germline CDR1 reads SGHVS; CDR2 reads FNYEAQ. The ends were cut back, 1 base at V and 1 base at J, with 1 base in the middle. CDR3 in DNA: TGTGCCAGCAGCTTAGGCCAAGAGACCCAGTACTTC. The encoded protein is CASSLGQETQYF. Filled out from reference TRBV7-6 and TRBJ2-5, the complete variable domain reads GAGVSQSPRYKVTKRGQDVALRCDPISGHVSLYWYRQALGQGPEFLTYFNYEAQQDKSGLPNDRFSAERPEGSISTLTIQRTEQRDSAMYRCASSLGQETQYFGPGTRLLVL.